Listed below are T cell receptor beta chains from one sample, sequenced in a study of metastatic and nonmetastatic thyroid tumors. TCRdb re-analyzed the PCR reads through MiXCR. Of 24,000 or so clones detected, about 13% appear once; the ten largest clones hold approximately 17%. What was sequenced was blood. Receptors were obtained from a female donor with papillary thyroid cancer or a benign thyroid nodule (not recorded which). Some clones in this sample may be carry-over from other donors' samples. The CDR3 runs from the conserved cysteine through the conserved F or W. Fields, in order: D gene, J gene, V gene, CDR3 protein. A D gene is named only where the DNA matches it firmly.

TRBD2 | TRBJ2-1 | TRBV11-2 | CASSSKSGGSYNEQFF
TRBD1 | TRBJ2-1 | TRBV10-3 | CAISERPGQGATTTYNEQFF
. | TRBJ1-2 | TRBV4-3 | CASSQDFVQGGYGYTF
TRBD2 | TRBJ2-1 | TRBV30 | CAWHTGTSAEGEQFF
. | TRBJ2-1 | TRBV5-6 | CASSLGGRNEQFF
. | TRBJ2-3 | TRBV20-1 | CSAKALSLASTDTQYF
. | TRBJ1-1 | TRBV11-2 | CASSLGVPGTEAFF
. | TRBJ2-7 | TRBV4-3 | CASSQYLEGGYEQYF
. | TRBJ2-2 | TRBV5-5 | CASSHQDTGELFF
. | TRBJ1-3 | TRBV2 | CASSESGSGLGNTIYF
TRBD1 | TRBJ1-6 | TRBV30 | CAWNRDSNSPLHF
. | TRBJ1-2 | TRBV2 | CASSDRNYGYTF
. | TRBJ1-5 | TRBV19 | CASSITGTSLPQPQHF
. | TRBJ2-2 | TRBV10-1 | CASSDTGTRAGELFF
. | TRBJ1-4 | TRBV5-1 | CASSLGPGATNEKLFF
. | TRBJ2-3 | TRBV7-6 | CASSLGPTTDTQYF
. | TRBJ2-7 | TRBV5-1 | CASSPARSSYEQYF
. | TRBJ2-1 | TRBV18 | CASSPSGSWRGQHYNEQFF
TRBD2 | TRBJ2-3 | TRBV10-1 | CASSREGPDTQYF
TRBD1 | TRBJ1-3 | TRBV5-4 | CASSYRDSNYPGNTIYF
. | TRBJ2-7 | TRBV20-1 | CSARHPRATHYEQCF
. | TRBJ2-5 | TRBV11-2 | CASSLVRETQYF
. | TRBJ1-1 | TRBV5-1 | CAGSLAGSGTEAFF
. | TRBJ1-3 | TRBV7-2 | CASSRFSGNTIYF
. | TRBJ1-6 | TRBV20-1 | CGARVIDDNSPLHF
. | TRBJ2-7 | TRBV12-3/TRBV12-4 | CASSFYETYEQYF
. | TRBJ2-7 | TRBV20-1 | CSAQGPLGDEQYF
. | TRBJ1-5 | TRBV20-1 | CIARGGENQAQHF
. | TRBJ1-4 | TRBV4-1 | CASSRLGQPYEKLFF
. | TRBJ1-1 | TRBV11-1 | CASSLVGGASEAFF
TRBD2 | TRBJ2-5 | TRBV10-3 | CAISENTSGRGETQYF
. | TRBJ2-5 | TRBV20-1 | CSAGGQQETQYF
TRBD1 | TRBJ2-3 | TRBV19 | CASSTRTGAADTQYF
. | TRBJ2-3 | TRBV27 | CASSFGGITDTQYF
. | TRBJ2-7 | TRBV20-1 | CSASLLGNEQYF
. | TRBJ2-7 | TRBV7-2 | CASSPSGSPYEQYF
TRBD2 | TRBJ2-3 | TRBV7-9 | CASSSGGGRLFTDTQYF
. | TRBJ1-2 | TRBV5-8 | CASSRPGNYGYTF
. | TRBJ2-1 | TRBV27 | CASSFNSYNEQFF
TRBD2 | TRBJ2-3 | TRBV2 | CASRATSGRSDTQYF
TRBD1 | TRBJ2-7 | TRBV11-2 | CASSPDRYYEQYF
. | TRBJ1-6 | TRBV13 | CASSLRGVGGSPLHF
. | TRBJ2-3 | TRBV5-1 | CASSLVRTPSTDTQYF
TRBD1 | TRBJ2-2 | TRBV9 | CASSVGQGDTGELFF
TRBD2 | TRBJ2-1 | TRBV19 | CASSRDSGRWNEQFF
. | TRBJ2-1 | TRBV6-2/TRBV6-3 | CASSILNSYNEQFF
. | TRBJ1-1 | TRBV9 | CASSVAKGGPSIPDENTEAFF
. | TRBJ2-7 | TRBV6-6 | CASSYGSTLSYEQYF
TRBD1 | TRBJ1-2 | TRBV6-1 | CASNDGQGAHGYTF
TRBD1 | TRBJ2-7 | TRBV6-1 | CASSRGQGGYEQYF
TRBD2 | TRBJ2-7 | TRBV11-3 | CASTYGAGGYEQYF
. | TRBJ1-3 | TRBV14 | CASSQERVGYSGNTIYF
. | TRBJ2-1 | TRBV5-5 | CASSFWGRNEQFF
. | TRBJ2-3 | TRBV7-2 | CASSRGQNTDTQYF